Listed below are T cell receptor beta chains from one sample, sequenced in a study of early T cells in non-severe SARS-CoV-2 infection. TCRdb re-derived calls from the 5' RACE reads in MiXCR, one entry per CDR3 protein. The table records approximately 56,000 distinct CDR3 sequences, less than 15% of them present only once. Specimen: whole blood, collected at baseline. These receptors were obtained from an adult who was a healthcare worker with PCR-confirmed SARS-CoV-2 infection or an uninfected control (not recorded which). Each CDR3 is given with its conserved first and last residue. The order of the fields is J gene, V gene, D gene, clone size, CDR3 protein, CDR3 DNA. D genes are given only for firm matches. The size entry is marked missing in some rows and otherwise reads once, few, many or a size class.

J: TRBJ1-6; V: TRBV5-4; D: .; size: many; CDR3: CASSQREQGGKSPLHF; DNA: TGTGCCAGCAGCCAACGTGAACAGGGAGGGAAATCACCCCTCCACTTT
J: TRBJ1-1; V: TRBV4-1; D: .; size: few; CDR3: CASSQELVRTEAFF; DNA: TGCGCCAGCAGCCAAGAACTCGTTCGCACTGAAGCTTTCTTT
J: TRBJ2-1; V: TRBV4-1; D: .; size: .; CDR3: CASSLHRDFAYNEQFF; DNA: TGCGCCAGCAGCCTACACCGGGACTTTGCCTACAATGAGCAGTTCTTC
J: TRBJ1-2; V: TRBV5-3; D: .; size: .; CDR3: CARSGGSGAVNGYTF; DNA: TGTGCCAGAAGCGGAGGGTCAGGGGCGGTCAATGGCTACACCTTC
J: TRBJ1-4; V: TRBV28; D: .; size: .; CDR3: CASRYTGQSEKLFF; DNA: TGTGCCAGCAGGTACACTGGACAATCGGAAAAACTGTTTTTT
J: TRBJ2-2; V: TRBV2; D: TRBD1; size: few; CDR3: CASSRTGAGELFF; DNA: TGTGCCAGCAGTCGGACAGGGGCCGGGGAGCTGTTTTTT
J: TRBJ2-1; V: TRBV28; D: .; size: .; CDR3: CASSLPGSSSYNEQFF; DNA: TGTGCCAGCAGTTTGCCCGGGTCGAGCTCCTACAATGAGCAGTTCTTC
J: TRBJ2-1; V: TRBV11-3; D: .; size: .; CDR3: CASSLARGGYNEQFF; DNA: TGTGCCAGCAGCTTAGCCAGGGGGGGTTACAATGAGCAGTTCTTC
J: TRBJ2-3; V: TRBV19; D: TRBD1; size: .; CDR3: CATQGSRTDTQYF; DNA: TGTGCCACACAGGGGTCGCGGACAGATACGCAGTATTTT
J: TRBJ2-3; V: TRBV12-3/TRBV12-4; D: TRBD2; size: .; CDR3: CASLSAGVADTQYF; DNA: TGTGCCAGCCTTTCGGCGGGAGTGGCAGATACGCAGTATTTT
J: TRBJ2-1; V: TRBV7-9; D: .; size: few; CDR3: CASSRPLGSEQFF; DNA: TGTGCCAGCAGCCGGCCCCTAGGGTCTGAGCAGTTCTTC
J: TRBJ2-3; V: TRBV27; D: TRBD2; size: many; CDR3: CASNRLAGDPIVGDTQYF; DNA: TGTGCCAGCAACCGACTAGCGGGGGACCCAATAGTCGGAGATACGCAGTATTTT
J: TRBJ2-7; V: TRBV28; D: .; size: .; CDR3: CASRTQGAGDEQYF; DNA: TGTGCCAGCAGGACGCAGGGGGCGGGGGACGAGCAGTACTTC
J: TRBJ1-1; V: TRBV18; D: .; size: many; CDR3: CASSTDSLNTEAFF; DNA: TGTGCCAGCTCAACGGACAGCTTGAACACTGAAGCTTTCTTT
J: TRBJ2-2; V: TRBV6-5; D: TRBD2; size: .; CDR3: CASSTLGGTGELFF; DNA: TGTGCCAGCAGTACACTCGGGGGGACCGGGGAGCTGTTTTTT
J: TRBJ2-5; V: TRBV15; D: TRBD1; size: once; CDR3: CATSRDLGQGDTETQYF; DNA: TGTGCCACCAGCAGAGATCTCGGACAGGGAGATACGGAGACCCAGTACTTC
J: TRBJ2-7; V: TRBV3-1; D: TRBD2; size: few; CDR3: CASSQASGSSYEQYF; DNA: TGTGCCAGCAGCCAAGCTAGCGGGAGCTCCTACGAGCAGTACTTC
J: TRBJ1-1; V: TRBV12-3/TRBV12-4; D: .; size: many; CDR3: CASTPWGANTEAFF; DNA: TGTGCCAGCACCCCTTGGGGGGCCAACACTGAAGCTTTCTTT
J: TRBJ2-1; V: TRBV7-7; D: TRBD2; size: .; CDR3: CASSSLPGTSAYNEQFF; DNA: TGTGCTAGCAGCTCTCTCCCCGGGACTAGTGCCTACAATGAGCAGTTCTTC
J: TRBJ2-7; V: TRBV28; D: .; size: .; CDR3: CASSTPGYEQYF; DNA: TGTGCCAGCAGTACCCCCGGTTACGAGCAGTACTTC
J: TRBJ1-1; V: TRBV13; D: TRBD1; size: few; CDR3: CASSGTVNTEAFF; DNA: TGTGCCAGCAGCGGGACAGTGAACACTGAAGCTTTCTTT
J: TRBJ2-1; V: TRBV12-3/TRBV12-4; D: TRBD2; size: .; CDR3: CAISGGARNEQFF; DNA: TGTGCCATCAGCGGGGGCGCTAGGAATGAGCAGTTCTTC
J: TRBJ2-1; V: TRBV4-1; D: TRBD1; size: few; CDR3: CASSHRGRLAEQFF; DNA: TGCGCCAGCAGCCACAGGGGGCGACTGGCCGAGCAGTTCTTC
J: TRBJ2-7; V: TRBV29-1; D: .; size: .; CDR3: CSRPNPDPYEQYF; DNA: TGCAGCCGCCCGAACCCGGACCCCTACGAGCAGTACTTC
J: TRBJ2-1; V: TRBV12-3/TRBV12-4; D: .; size: .; CDR3: CASSVIVHEQFF; DNA: TGTGCCAGCAGTGTAATAGTCCATGAGCAGTTCTTC
J: TRBJ1-6; V: TRBV7-2; D: .; size: .; CDR3: CASSLKHLGSPLHF; DNA: TGTGCCAGCAGCTTAAAACACCTGGGATCACCCCTCCACTTT
J: TRBJ2-3; V: TRBV6-2/TRBV6-3; D: .; size: few; CDR3: CASRAGTQITDTQYF; DNA: TGTGCCAGCAGAGCCGGGACCCAAATCACAGATACGCAGTATTTT
J: TRBJ2-1; V: TRBV7-3; D: TRBD2; size: .; CDR3: CASSSGLAGGRNEQFF; DNA: TGTGCCAGCAGCTCCGGACTAGCGGGAGGGCGGAATGAGCAGTTCTTC
J: TRBJ2-1; V: TRBV3-1; D: .; size: few; CDR3: CASSQDPSSSARLRGEQFF; DNA: TGTGCCAGCAGCCAAGACCCCTCTTCTAGCGCTAGGTTGCGGGGTGAGCAGTTCTTC